This TCR beta chain was obtained from a study of blood T cell repertoires in COVID-19. CDR1 and CDR2 from the germline V gene are LGHDT and YNNKEL (reference sequence). The CDR3 is made up of 17 amino acids. The V end lost 1 base, the J end lost 2 bases, and 15 bases lay between the germline ends. Some clones are missing from TCRdb's copy, which holds only in-frame ones; the method was immunoSEQ multiplex PCR. The sample has under 450,000 clones, 87% seen once; the top ten hold 1.3%. The sequence was obtained from a man aged 25 to 45 who had recovered from COVID-19. The V gene is TRBV3-1 (or the pseudogene TRBV3-2), the J gene TRBJ1-3; D remains unclear. Sequencing used PBMCs or T cells enriched from blood (not recorded which). In DNA, the CDR3 is TGTGCCAGCAGCCAAGGAAGGTCAGGTAGAGCTGGAAACACCATATATTTT. Translating gives CASSQGRSGRAGNTIYF.